The 19 T cell receptor beta chains listed next were all sequenced from one sample in a study of regulatory T cells in long-lasting Graves disease. Arm-PCR of CDR3 regions and iRepertoire HTBI primers were the basis on which TCR beta libraries were built. TCRdb re-derived calls from the multiplex PCR reads in MiXCR, one entry per CDR3 protein. This sample has around 300,000 distinct CDR3 sequences, with roughly 21% found just once. The sample's time point: persistent/refractory GD, antithyroid drugs over 5 years with positive TRAb. With RNA extracted from PBMCs as input, the TCR library was made. The sample here was peripheral blood mononuclear cells (PBMCs), taken when the disease was refractory, from a patient treated with antithyroid drugs. These TCRs come from a female donor with Graves disease.

This clonotype occurred once. One junction end does not reproduce the germline sequence, and a read error may be involved. The chain recombines TRBV20-1 with TRBJ2-7; 9 nucleotides align to TRBD2. The CDR3 length is 18 residues. Germline CDR1 and CDR2: DFQATT and SNEGSKA (reference sequence). This chain's CDR3 is CSASLPPQTSGSSYEQHF. The CDR3 DNA reads as TGCAGTGCTAGCTTACCCCCCCAGACTAGCGGCAGCTCCTACGAGCAGCACTTC.

This clonotype was seen a few times. CDR3 sequence (DNA): TGTGCCAGCAGCCAAGTGGGGGCGGCGGGTCGCTACACCTTC. It specifies CASSQVGAAGRYTF. This chain connects TRBV3-1 to TRBJ1-2; D may be TRBD1 (6 bases). V lost 1 base, J lost 9 bases, and 15 bases lay in between. The CDR3 is 14 residues long. Germline V CDR1 and CDR2: LGHDT, YNNKEL (reference sequence).

In its sample, this clonotype was seen many times. The chain is built from TRBV12-3 or TRBV12-4 and TRBJ2-7; D is unclear. CDR3 size: 14 residues. Trimming took off 5 bases at V and 5 bases at J, with 16 bases between the two ends. CDR3 protein: CASSLRRAPHEQYF. The DNA for the CDR3 is TGTGCCAGCAGTCTCCGACGGGCCCCCCACGAGCAGTACTTC.

This clonotype was observed at least ten times. The CDR3 here is CASSGNPGLATYDYEQYF. The CDR3 coding sequence is TGTGCCAGCAGTGGAAACCCGGGACTAGCGACGTATGACTACGAGCAGTACTTC. J is TRBJ2-7 and V is TRBV28, with 10 bases that match TRBD2. V lost 5 bases to trimming and J lost 3 bases; unmatched junction nucleotides: 16. Looked up from germline, CDR1 is MDHEN and CDR2 is SYDVKM. The length of the CDR3 is 18 residues.

The V and J genes are TRBV20-1 and TRBJ2-7, with D possibly TRBD1 on 7 matching bases. CDR1 DFQATT and CDR2 SNEGSKA come from the germline V gene (reference sequence). Trimming took off 0 bases at V and 6 bases at J, with 18 bases between the two ends. There are 15 residues in the CDR3. CDR3 amino acids: CSARDLAGGIGEQYF. The CDR3 DNA is TGCAGTGCTAGAGATTTAGCAGGGGGGATCGGCGAGCAGTACTTC.

The chain uses TRBV20-1 and TRBJ2-3, with TRBD2 identical over 11 bases. J was trimmed by 7 bases and V by 5 bases; bases with no gene match: 11. Germline V gene lookup returns CDR1 DFQATT and CDR2 SNEGSKA (reference sequence). This CDR3 region has 15 residues. In DNA form, the CDR3 reads TGCAGTGCTGATGCACGACTAGCGGGGACTTATACGCAGTATTTT. Translating it yields CSADARLAGTYTQYF.

Many counts were recorded for this clonotype. The V gene is TRBV15, the J gene TRBJ2-7, with 12 positions matching TRBD2. The trim removed 0 bases at V and 5 bases at J, leaving 11 bases unmatched. Germline V gene lookup returns CDR1 LNHNV and CDR2 YYDKDF (reference sequence). This CDR3 is built from 18 residues. The CDR3 loop is CATSRDGGMASGRDEQYF. CDR3 DNA: TGTGCCACCAGCAGAGATGGGGGAATGGCTAGCGGGAGGGACGAGCAGTACTTC.

The CDR3 DNA is TGTGCCAGCAGCCAAGATGGCCGGGCCAGCCAAGAGACCCAGTACTTC. The encoded protein is CASSQDGRASQETQYF. The V and J genes are TRBV3-1 and TRBJ2-5, with unresolved D. The CDR3 is made up of 16 amino acids. Trimming removed 0 bases from V and 1 base from J, with 12 bases in between. Germline lookup yields CDR1 LGHDT and CDR2 YNNKEL (reference sequence).

Only a few counts were recorded for this clonotype. This rearrangement joins TRBV11-1 to TRBJ2-2; 13 nucleotides align to TRBD2. CDR3 length: 15 amino acids. The trim removed 7 bases at V and 7 bases at J, leaving 6 bases unmatched. Per germline, CDR1 SGHAT and CDR2 FQDESV (reference sequence). The CDR3 here is CASNQLAGGYGELFF. Here the CDR3 DNA reads TGTGCCAGCAATCAACTAGCGGGAGGGTACGGGGAGCTGTTTTTT.

The V gene is TRBV9, the J gene TRBJ2-3, with 10 bases lining up with TRBD2. The germline V gene encodes CDR1 SGDLS and CDR2 YYNGEE. V was clipped by 2 bases and J by 6 bases; unmatched bases: 6. The CDR3 is 15 amino acids. Written as DNA, the CDR3 is TGTGCCAGCAGCGTCAGGAATAGCGGGGGGGATACGCAGTATTTT. Translating gives CASSVRNSGGDTQYF.

This clonotype came up a few times. The chain couples TRBV7-2 to TRBJ2-7; 9 bases match TRBD1. J gave up 0 bases and V 5 bases, and 8 bases lay outside the gene matches. CDR3 length: 16 amino acids. Germline V gene lookup returns CDR1 SGHTA and CDR2 FQGNSA. The CDR3: CASSPGPGQGSYEQYF. The CDR3 DNA is TGTGCCAGCAGCCCTGGACCGGGACAGGGCTCCTACGAGCAGTACTTC.

This clonotype has a count of ten or more. The rearrangement links TRBV7-8 to TRBJ1-1, with 12 nucleotides matching TRBD1. With V trimmed by 8 bases and J by 10 bases, 20 bases remained unmatched. The length of the CDR3 is 17 residues. CDR1 is SGHVS and CDR2 is FQNEAQ in the germline V gene. For the CDR3, the DNA is TGTGCCAGCCAAAAGGAACCGGGACAGGGGGCGCCGGGCTCAGCTTTCTTT. Translated: CASQKEPGQGAPGSAFF.

This clonotype was detected ten times or more. The CDR3 DNA reads as TGTGCCAGCAGTGAAGGGCGGGCGAACACCGGGGAGCTGTTTTTT. It codes for CASSEGRANTGELFF. This rearrangement joins TRBV2 to TRBJ2-2; D may be TRBD2 (5 bases). V dropped 1 base and J dropped 0 bases, with 6 bases sitting between them. Germline V gene data show CDR1 as SNHLY and CDR2 as FYNNEI. The CDR3 has 15 residues.

The genes are TRBV6-4 and TRBJ1-5; TRBD1 might be the D (6 bases). V lost 4 bases, J lost 5 bases, and 21 bases lay in between. CDR3 length: 17 residues. Germline loops: CDR1 MRHNA, CDR2 SNTAGT. The CDR3 is CASSVRSGHLLDQPQHF. The CDR3 coding sequence is TGTGCCAGCAGTGTGCGTTCGGGACATCTCTTGGATCAGCCCCAGCATTTT.

This clonotype was counted ten times or more. The chain joins TRBV2 to TRBJ1-4; no reliable D call. Germline V gene lookup returns CDR1 SNHLY and CDR2 FYNNEI. V was trimmed by 6 bases and J by 4 bases, leaving 9 bases between them. This CDR3 spans 13 amino acids. The CDR3 is CASSGNNNEKLFF. The CDR3, as DNA: TGTGCCAGCAGCGGGAATAATAATGAAAAACTGTTTTTT.

The sample holds many counts of this clonotype. This chain links TRBV25-1 with TRBJ2-7, with TRBD1 as a possible D gene (6 bases). The CDR3 has 15 amino acids. V dropped 0 bases and J dropped 2 bases, with 11 bases sitting between them. Germline CDR1 is MGHDK and CDR2 is SYGVNS. CDR3 region: CASSEYRGQPYEQYF. As DNA, the CDR3 is TGTGCCAGCAGTGAATATCGAGGACAGCCCTACGAGCAGTACTTC.

This clonotype has more than one count but fewer than ten. This chain connects TRBV4-1 to TRBJ2-5, with a possible D match to TRBD1 (5 bases). Trimming stripped 6 bases from V and 5 bases from J, with 16 bases between. The CDR3 contains 14 residues. Germline CDR1 is MGHRA and CDR2 is YSYEKL. CDR3 sequence reads: CASRDTGDGETQYF. CDR3 nucleotide sequence: TGCGCCAGCAGGGACACAGGTGACGGGGAGACCCAGTACTTC.

The sample holds many counts of this clonotype. The gene calls are TRBV12-3 or TRBV12-4 and TRBJ2-7, with D maybe TRBD2 (6 bases). The CDR3 contains 14 residues. V lost 5 bases, J lost 2 bases, and 13 bases lay in between. CDR3 coding DNA: TGTGCCAGCAGTCCCGAGGAGGGACCCTACGAGCAGTACTTC. This gives the protein CASSPEEGPYEQYF.

This clonotype was detected only a few times. In DNA form, the CDR3 reads TGCAGTGCTAGAGGTTGGCGGGAGGGCCATTCTGACTCCTACGAGCAGTACTTC. Protein product: CSARGWREGHSDSYEQYF. The chain carries TRBV20-1 and TRBJ2-7; 9 bases agree with TRBD2. This CDR3 has 18 residues. The V gene's germline CDR1 is DFQATT and CDR2 SNEGSKA (reference sequence). Trimming took 1 base from V and 0 from J; bases not matched to a gene: 13.